A selection of T cell receptor beta chains follows, all from one sample in a study of blood T cells in healthy people across ages. A single record per CDR3 protein comes from TCRdb applying MiXCR to the 5' RACE reads. The sample carries under 2 million distinct CDR3 sequences, approximately 32% recorded once. Sequences were obtained from blood. These receptors were obtained from a young woman in good health. Each CDR3 is given with its conserved first and last residue. A D gene is named only where the DNA matches it firmly. Clone size is given for some rows only: seen once, a few or many times, or a class if the clone is expanded.

cdr3_aa cdr3_nt j_call clone_size v_call d_call
CASSLAPPQAGANTGELFF TGTGCCAGCAGCTTAGCCCCCCCCCAAGCGGGGGCGAACACCGGGGAGCTGTTTTTT TRBJ2-2 few TRBV7-2 TRBD2
CASSYSIGAAYNEQFF TGTGCCAGCAGTTACTCGATAGGGGCGGCCTACAATGAGCAGTTCTTC TRBJ2-1 - TRBV6-6 -
CASSFGSSGQGVYEQYF TGTGCCAGCAGTTTTGGAAGTTCGGGACAGGGGGTCTACGAGCAGTACTTC TRBJ2-7 once TRBV27 TRBD1
CSASEDRGDGYTF TGCAGTGCTAGTGAGGACAGGGGTGATGGCTACACCTTC TRBJ1-2 few TRBV20-1 TRBD1
CASKRRQSHEQYF TGTGCCAGCAAGAGACGACAGTCCCACGAGCAGTACTTC TRBJ2-7 - TRBV2 -
CASSGPGGIQETQYF TGTGCCAGCAGTGGACCTGGGGGGATCCAAGAGACCCAGTACTTC TRBJ2-5 - TRBV28 -
CASSEAVAGDEETQYF TGTGCCAGCAGTGAAGCGGTAGCGGGGGACGAAGAGACCCAGTACTTC TRBJ2-5 few TRBV6-1 TRBD2
CSARATGTGNEKLFF TGCAGTGCTAGAGCCACCGGGACAGGGAATGAAAAACTGTTTTTT TRBJ1-4 - TRBV20-1 TRBD1
CSASDAASGRGNEQFF TGCAGTGCTAGTGATGCCGCTAGCGGGAGAGGCAATGAGCAGTTCTTC TRBJ2-1 - TRBV20-1 TRBD2
CASKYEVRAAGYTF TGTGCCAGCAAATACGAGGTCAGGGCGGCTGGCTACACCTTC TRBJ1-2 - TRBV2 -
CASSKTGTNQPQHF TGTGCCAGCAGCAAGACAGGGACCAATCAGCCCCAGCATTTT TRBJ1-5 - TRBV5-6 TRBD1
CSANREAYEQYF TGCAGTGCTAACAGGGAAGCCTACGAGCAGTACTTC TRBJ2-7 few TRBV20-1 -
CASSGLAGGIGEQFF TGCGCCAGCAGCGGACTAGCGGGAGGGATTGGTGAGCAGTTCTTC TRBJ2-1 - TRBV5-1 TRBD2
CSARVSLDQQAFF TGCAGTGCTAGAGTGTCCCTTGACCAACAAGCTTTCTTT TRBJ1-1 few TRBV20-1 -
CASSLSRQTQYF TGTGCCAGCAGCTTGTCTCGCCAGACCCAGTACTTC TRBJ2-5 - TRBV5-6 -
CSARDWKKETQYF TGCAGTGCTAGAGATTGGAAAAAAGAGACCCAGTACTTC TRBJ2-5 few TRBV20-1 -
CASSVTAEAFF TGTGCCAGCAGTGTAACAGCTGAAGCTTTCTTT TRBJ1-1 few TRBV25-1 -
CSVRRDKSSGANVLTF TGCAGCGTTCGACGGGACAAGAGCTCTGGGGCCAACGTCCTGACTTTC TRBJ2-6 few TRBV29-1 -